This T cell receptor beta chain stems from a study of shared clonotypes between healthy human individuals. Study-wide results and caveats: Depth was large, yet rarefaction showed that sorted-subset sequencing was incomplete. Some naive CD4 clonotypes, 5% to 5.5%, turned up in common across several donors.

Germline V lookup: CDR1 SSHAT, CDR2 FNYEAQ (reference sequence). V dropped 10 bases and J dropped 2 bases, with 15 bases sitting between them. There are 14 residues in the CDR3. Terminally differentiated effector memory CD45RA+ cells were excluded by CCR7 positive selection of CD45RO-negative cells. In the original processing: Junction-only sequences produced by ImmunoSEQ had no quality scores, so filtering differed. Profiled with immunoSEQ multiplex PCR; TCRdb holds only in-frame clones, not every one. D and trimming come from the DNA, and the V and J calls and clone size come from that table. Among 2 million to 2.5 million clones, more than 85% were seen once, and the ten largest hold approximately 1.7%. This clone was observed a handful of times. Its target is not known.

Sequencing used naive CD8+ T cells from PBMCs. This TCR was sampled from a man between 18 and 29 years old in good health. Some clones in this sample may be carry-over from other donors' samples. J is TRBJ1-5 and V is TRBV7-7; possibly TRBD1 for D (6 bases). The CDR3 DNA is TGTGCCACCCCGCGGGGGCTCGGCAATCAGCCCCAGCATTTT. Its translation: CATPRGLGNQPQHF.